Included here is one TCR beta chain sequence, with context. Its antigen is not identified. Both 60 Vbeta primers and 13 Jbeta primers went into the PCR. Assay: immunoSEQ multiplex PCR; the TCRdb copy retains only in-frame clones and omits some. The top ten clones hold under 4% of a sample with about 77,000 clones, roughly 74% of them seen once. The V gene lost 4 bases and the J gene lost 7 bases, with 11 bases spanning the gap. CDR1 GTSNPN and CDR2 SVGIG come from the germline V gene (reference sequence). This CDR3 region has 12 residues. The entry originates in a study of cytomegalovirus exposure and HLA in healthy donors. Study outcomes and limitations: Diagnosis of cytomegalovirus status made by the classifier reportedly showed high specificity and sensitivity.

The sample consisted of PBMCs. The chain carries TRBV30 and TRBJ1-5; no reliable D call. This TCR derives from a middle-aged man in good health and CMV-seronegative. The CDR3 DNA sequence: TGTGCCTGGACCGAGGGAGGGCAGCCCCAGCATTTT. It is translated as CAWTEGGQPQHF.